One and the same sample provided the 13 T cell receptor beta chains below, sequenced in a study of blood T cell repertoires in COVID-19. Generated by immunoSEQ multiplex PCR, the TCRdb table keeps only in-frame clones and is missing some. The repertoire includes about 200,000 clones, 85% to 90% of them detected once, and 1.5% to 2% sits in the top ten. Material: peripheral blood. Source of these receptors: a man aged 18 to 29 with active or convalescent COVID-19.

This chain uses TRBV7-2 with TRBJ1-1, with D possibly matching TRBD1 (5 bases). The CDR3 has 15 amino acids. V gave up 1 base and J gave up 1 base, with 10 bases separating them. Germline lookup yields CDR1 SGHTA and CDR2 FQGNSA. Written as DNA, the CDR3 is TGTGCCAGCAGCTTAGAAGGGGATGCGAACACTGAAGCTTTCTTT. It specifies CASSLEGDANTEAFF.

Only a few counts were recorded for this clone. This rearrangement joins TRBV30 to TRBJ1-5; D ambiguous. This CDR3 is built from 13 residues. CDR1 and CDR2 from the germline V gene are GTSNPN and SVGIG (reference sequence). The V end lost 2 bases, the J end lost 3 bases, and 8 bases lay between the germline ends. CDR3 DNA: TGTGCCTGGAGTTTTCAGAACAATCAGCCCCAGCATTTT. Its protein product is CAWSFQNNQPQHF.

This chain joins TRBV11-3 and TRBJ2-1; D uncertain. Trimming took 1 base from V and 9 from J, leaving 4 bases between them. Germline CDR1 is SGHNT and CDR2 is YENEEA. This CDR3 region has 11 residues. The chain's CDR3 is CASSLGSEQFF. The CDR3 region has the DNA TGTGCCAGCAGCTTAGGCAGTGAGCAGTTCTTC.

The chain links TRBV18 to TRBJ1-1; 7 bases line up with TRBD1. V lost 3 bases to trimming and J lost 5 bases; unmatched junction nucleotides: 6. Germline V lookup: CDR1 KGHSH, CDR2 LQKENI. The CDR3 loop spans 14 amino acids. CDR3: CASSPRQGDTEAFF. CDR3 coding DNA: TGTGCCAGCTCACCGCGCCAGGGGGATACTGAAGCTTTCTTT.

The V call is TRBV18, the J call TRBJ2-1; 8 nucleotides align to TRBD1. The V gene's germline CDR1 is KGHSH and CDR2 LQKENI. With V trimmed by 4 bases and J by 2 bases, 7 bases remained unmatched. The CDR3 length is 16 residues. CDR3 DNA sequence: TGTGCCAGCTCACGTGACAGGGGCCCTACCTACAATGAGCAGTTCTTC. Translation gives CASSRDRGPTYNEQFF.

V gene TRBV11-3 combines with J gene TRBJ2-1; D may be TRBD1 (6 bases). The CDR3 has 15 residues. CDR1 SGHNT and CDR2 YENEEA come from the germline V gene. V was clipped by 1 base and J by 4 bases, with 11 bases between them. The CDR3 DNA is TGTGCCAGCAGCTTAGCTGGGACACGGTACAATGAGCAGTTCTTC. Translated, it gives CASSLAGTRYNEQFF.

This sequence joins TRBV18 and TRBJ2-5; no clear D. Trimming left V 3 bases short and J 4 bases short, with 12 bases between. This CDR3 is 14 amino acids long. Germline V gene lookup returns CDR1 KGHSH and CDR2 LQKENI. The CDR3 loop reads CASSPEIKGETQYF. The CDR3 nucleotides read TGTGCCAGCTCACCGGAGATTAAAGGAGAGACCCAGTACTTC.

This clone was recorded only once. CDR3 amino acids: CASRPGQVSYEQYF. CDR3 nucleotides: TGCGCCAGCAGACCGGGACAGGTTTCTTACGAGCAGTACTTC. This rearrangement joins TRBV5-1 to TRBJ2-7; 8 bases align to TRBD1. With V trimmed by 5 bases and J by 4 bases, 8 bases remained unmatched. The length of the CDR3 is 14 residues. CDR1 is SGHRS and CDR2 is YFSETQ in the germline V gene.

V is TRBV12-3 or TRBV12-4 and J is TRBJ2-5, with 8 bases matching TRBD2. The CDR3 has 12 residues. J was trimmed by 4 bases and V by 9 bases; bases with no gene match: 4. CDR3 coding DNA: TGTGCCAGTAAAAGCGGGGGAGAGACCCAGTACTTC. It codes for CASKSGGETQYF.

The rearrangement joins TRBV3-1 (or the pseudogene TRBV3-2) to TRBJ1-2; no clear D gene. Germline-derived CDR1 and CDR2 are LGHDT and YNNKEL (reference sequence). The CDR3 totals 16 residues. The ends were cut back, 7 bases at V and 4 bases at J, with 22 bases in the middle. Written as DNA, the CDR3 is TGTGCCAGCACCCTAAGGTTGAATCAACCAGGCTATGGCTACACCTTC. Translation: CASTLRLNQPGYGYTF.

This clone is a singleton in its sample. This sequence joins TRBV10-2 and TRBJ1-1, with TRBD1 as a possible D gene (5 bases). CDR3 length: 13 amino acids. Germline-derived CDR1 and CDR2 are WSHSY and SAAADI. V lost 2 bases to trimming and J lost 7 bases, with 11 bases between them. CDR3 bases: TGCGCCAGCAGTGAGGGGGCGTGGGTTGAAGCTTTCTTT. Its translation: CASSEGAWVEAFF.

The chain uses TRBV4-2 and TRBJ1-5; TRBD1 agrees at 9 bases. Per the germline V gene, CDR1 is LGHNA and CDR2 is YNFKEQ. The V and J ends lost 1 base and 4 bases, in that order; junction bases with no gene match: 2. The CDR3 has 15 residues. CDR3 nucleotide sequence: TGTGCCAGCAGCCAAGGGGACAGGGTAAATCAGCCCCAGCATTTT. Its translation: CASSQGDRVNQPQHF.

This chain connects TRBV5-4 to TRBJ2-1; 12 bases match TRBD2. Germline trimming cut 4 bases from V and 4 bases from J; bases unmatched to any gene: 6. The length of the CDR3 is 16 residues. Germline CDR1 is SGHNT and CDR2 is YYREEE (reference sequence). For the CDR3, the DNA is TGTGCCAGCAGCCCTACTAGCGGGGGGCCGTACAATGAGCAGTTCTTC. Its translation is CASSPTSGGPYNEQFF.